The clone carrying this T cell receptor beta chain has ten or more counts. All patients picked for sequencing had shown, by flow cytometry, an expansion of CD8+CD57+ cells. The sample comes from a study of CD8+CD57+ T cells in acquired aplastic anemia. The germline gives CDR1 LNHNV, CDR2 YYDKDF (reference sequence). This CDR3 has 15 residues. V lost 0 bases to trimming and J lost 3 bases, with 9 bases between them. Using genomic DNA as the template, TCR beta VDJ and CDR3 profiling was carried out. Each CDR3 protein gets one entry after TCRdb re-called the reads with MiXCR. This sample has approximately 150,000 distinct CDR3 sequences; 40% to 50% occur once, and the top ten carry around 1.1%.

This sequence was found in a human donor with aplastic anemia. The rearrangement uses TRBV15 and TRBJ1-5, with D hard to call. Material for sequencing was sorted CD4+, CD8+, or CD8+CD57+ T cells (not recorded which) from PBMCs. The CDR3 sequence: CATSRDKGINQPQHF. The CDR3 DNA is TGTGCCACCAGCAGAGATAAAGGGATCAATCAGCCCCAGCATTTT.